This entry describes one TCR beta chain. This sample was included in a study of blood T cell repertoires in COVID-19. Study-level background: Spain, Italy and the United States supplied samples that represented acute and convalescent COVID-19. T cells, B-cell-depleted T cells, or PBMCs supplied cDNA or gDNA.

Authors' data handling: From reference gene primer amplification, estimates of nucleated cell counts were derived. Profiled with immunoSEQ multiplex PCR; TCRdb holds only in-frame clones, not every one. D and trimming were read from the DNA, whereas the V and J calls and clone size are those reported in that table. The sample contains more than 85,000 clones, around 83% of which appear only once. The junction had 4 bases not matched to a gene; V was cut back by 3 bases and J by 0 bases. The CDR3 totals 15 residues. CDR1 is SGHTA and CDR2 is FQGTGA in the germline V gene. V usage is TRBV7-3 and J usage is TRBJ2-7, with TRBD2 matching over 8 bases. The receptor was derived from a woman aged 80 or older with active or convalescent COVID-19. Specimen: peripheral blood. CDR3 nucleotide sequence: TGTGCCAGCAGCTTGACTAGCGTGAGCTCCTACGAGCAGTACTTC. Translating gives CASSLTSVSSYEQYF.